A selection of T cell receptor beta chains follows, all from one sample in a study of regulatory T cells in long-lasting Graves disease. TCRdb reprocessed the multiplex PCR reads with MiXCR, giving one entry per CDR3 protein. Altogether 550,000 to 600,000 distinct CDR3 sequences are present, around 15% being singletons, with the ten largest covering more than 10%. This sample also appeared in a second study, on T cells in Graves' hyperthyroidism and ophthalmopathy.

The source was peripheral blood mononuclear cells (PBMCs), collected at new diagnosis, from a patient treated with antithyroid drugs. Receptor source: a man younger than 30 with Graves disease. The CDR3 runs from the conserved cysteine through the conserved F or W. A D gene is named only where the DNA matches it firmly. Clone size is stated in some rows and not others, as once, few, many or a class when expanded.

size,J,V,D,CDR3,DNA
few,TRBJ2-1,TRBV5-6,NA,CASSLVSRRSYNEQFF,TGTGCCAGCAGCTTGGTATCTAGACGGTCCTACAATGAGCAGTTCTTC
few,TRBJ2-2,TRBV27,NA,CASSLWRGGQGNTGELFF,TGTGCCAGCAGTTTATGGAGAGGTGGGCAGGGGAACACCGGGGAGCTGTTTTTT
once,TRBJ1-5,TRBV10-2,NA,CATRDSNQPQHF,TGCGCCACACGGGACAGCAATCAGCCCCAGCATTTT
many,TRBJ2-7,TRBV27,TRBD1,CASSSHGQGTEEYF,TGTGCCAGCAGTTCCCACGGACAGGGGACGGAGGAGTACTTC
NA,TRBJ2-1,TRBV5-1,NA,CASSFSDRESYNEQFF,TGCGCCAGCAGCTTTTCTGACCGGGAGTCATACAATGAGCAGTTCTTC
NA,TRBJ1-2,TRBV5-1,NA,CASSLGAGPNYGYTF,TGCGCCAGCAGCTTGGGCGCAGGACCTAACTATGGCTACACCTTC
NA,TRBJ1-1,TRBV7-9,NA,CASSLVMTTEAFF,TGTGCCAGCAGCTTAGTAATGACGACTGAAGCTTTCTTT
many,TRBJ1-3,TRBV6-2/TRBV6-3,TRBD1,CASSSPGQGNSGNTIYF,TGTGCCAGCAGTTCGCCGGGACAGGGCAACTCTGGAAACACCATATATTTT
many,TRBJ2-1,TRBV12-3/TRBV12-4,NA,CASSSTGRSRPPRDEQFF,TGTGCCAGCAGTTCCACCGGTAGGTCTCGCCCTCCTCGGGATGAGCAGTTCTTC
NA,TRBJ1-2,TRBV27,TRBD1,CASSMGPGQGYTF,TGTGCCAGCAGCATGGGGCCGGGACAGGGCTACACCTTC
NA,TRBJ1-3,TRBV18,NA,CASSPGGPSSGNTIYF,TGTGCCAGCTCACCGGGGGGCCCGAGCTCTGGAAACACCATATATTTT